Given below is one T cell receptor beta chain in context. What it recognizes is unknown. This record belongs to a study of blood T cells in healthy people across ages. Peripheral blood, roughly 9.3 milliliters per donor, was collected. This CDR3 spans 15 amino acids. The germline V and J ends were trimmed by 4 bases and 7 bases, with 19 bases remaining between them. The germline gives CDR1 LNHDA, CDR2 SQIVND (reference sequence). Next came a second PCR, run for about 6 to 12 cycles, which used a sample-barcoded 5' primer along with a J-beta primer mix. TCRdb called the 5' RACE reads again in MiXCR, with one record for every CDR3 protein. The table records about 1.8 million distinct CDR3 sequences, about 50% of them present only once. Study-level results: The lack of PBMC sorting stopped any conclusive naive versus antigen-experienced comparison.

The origin of this receptor is a woman aged 40 to 50 in good health. The V call is TRBV19, the J call TRBJ1-2; a weak D match, TRBD1 (5 bases). What was sequenced was blood. The DNA of the CDR3 is TGTGCCAGTAGTACCCTCGGTGGGGGGACCGCTGGCTACACCTTC. It yields the protein CASSTLGGGTAGYTF.